The source of this T cell receptor beta chain is a study of identical twins. Findings of the study overall: It was possible that invariant MAIT and iNKT cells partly confounded the zero-insertion analyses. Whereas memory repertoires showed no such difference, abundant cord blood beta clonotypes carried fewer insertions.

In TCRdb, the 5' RACE reads were re-called with MiXCR into one record per CDR3 protein. The sample yields 210,000 or so distinct CDR3 sequences, 7.5% seen once. CDR3 length equals 13 residues. In germline, CDR1 is SGHVS, CDR2 FNYEAQ. V was shortened by 5 bases and J by 6 bases, with 10 bases between the two germline ends. This clonotype has more than one count but fewer than ten. Antigen specificity is unknown. This same sample was also taken into another study, of yellow fever vaccine responses in identical twins.

The receptor was derived from a woman younger than 30 in good health. J is TRBJ2-2 and V is TRBV7-6; no firm D call. Input material: memory (CD45RO+) T cells sorted from blood. CDR3 nucleotides: TGTGCCAGCAGCCTTGGGGTTTCCGGGGAGCTGTTTTTT. Protein: CASSLGVSGELFF.